These T cell receptor beta chains were read from a single sample in a study of T-cell memory formation after mild COVID-19. From the 5' RACE reads, TCRdb called clonotypes with MiXCR, one entry per CDR3 protein. Of 300,000 to 400,000 distinct CDR3 sequences in the sample, 15% to 20% were seen once. Sequencing was performed on PBMCs or a T cell subset sorted from them (not recorded which). Receptor source: a man aged 18 to 29 who had mild COVID-19 (a few samples of this study predate the infection). Cell type and time point are not known. The CDR3 runs from the conserved cysteine through the conserved F or W. The D gene is left open where the match is weak. For some rows the clone size is stated as once, few or many, or as a class when expanded; others skip it.

j_call clone_size d_call v_call cdr3_length cdr3_aa cdr3_nt
TRBJ2-3 few - TRBV12-3/TRBV12-4 12 CASSLLSDTQYF TGTGCCAGCAGTTTACTATCCGATACGCAGTATTTT
TRBJ2-5 few TRBD1 TRBV4-1 17 CASSQGQGPRSLETQYF TGCGCCAGCAGCCAAGGACAGGGGCCCCGGTCCCTAGAGACCCAGTACTTC
TRBJ1-1 - TRBD1 TRBV25-1 14 CASRPTGRFTEAFF TGTGCCAGCAGACCGACAGGGAGGTTCACTGAAGCTTTCTTT
TRBJ1-2 few - TRBV6-1 14 CASSVPQANYGYTF TGTGCCAGCAGTGTCCCACAGGCCAATTATGGCTACACCTTC
TRBJ1-1 few TRBD1 TRBV5-5 15 CASSPGQGYNTEAFF TGTGCCAGCAGCCCGGGACAGGGCTATAACACTGAAGCTTTCTTT
TRBJ2-4 many TRBD1 TRBV7-2 13 CASNPTGGDIQYF TGTGCCAGCAACCCGACAGGGGGAGACATTCAGTACTTC
TRBJ1-1 few - TRBV7-3 13 CASGRGSSTEAFF TGTGCCAGCGGCAGGGGTAGTAGCACTGAAGCTTTCTTT
TRBJ2-1 - TRBD2 TRBV11-3 15 CASSFSGGAANEQFF TGTGCCAGCAGCTTTAGCGGGGGGGCCGCGAATGAGCAGTTCTTC
TRBJ2-7 few TRBD2 TRBV4-2 17 CASSQGGLAGLYYEQYF TGTGCCAGCAGCCAAGGGGGACTAGCGGGGCTCTACTACGAGCAGTACTTC
TRBJ2-3 - TRBD2 TRBV6-5 15 CASSNPSGRKDTQYF TGTGCCAGCAGTAACCCTAGCGGGAGAAAAGATACGCAGTATTTT
TRBJ2-3 few - TRBV9 16 CASSVMGARSTDTQYF TGTGCCAGCAGCGTAATGGGGGCCCGGTCCACAGATACGCAGTATTTT
TRBJ2-1 - - TRBV7-9 13 CASTSTGYNEQFF TGTGCCAGCACCTCGACAGGATACAATGAGCAGTTCTTC
TRBJ2-5 - TRBD2 TRBV12-3/TRBV12-4 16 CASSLAGAGGRETQYF TGTGCCAGCAGTTTAGCAGGAGCGGGGGGGAGGGAGACCCAGTACTTC
TRBJ1-1 few - TRBV5-1 15 CASSAGQPMNTEAFF TGCGCCAGCAGCGCGGGACAACCCATGAACACTGAAGCTTTCTTT
TRBJ1-2 - - TRBV6-2/TRBV6-3 10 CASRGSGYTF TGTGCCAGCCGGGGATCTGGCTACACCTTC
TRBJ2-4 - - TRBV4-1 16 CASSPYIGEAGVIQYF TGCGCCAGCAGCCCCTATATTGGTGAGGCAGGGGTCATTCAGTACTTC
TRBJ1-1 many - TRBV5-1 15 CASSLGDRMNTEAFF TGCGCCAGCAGCTTGGGTGACAGGATGAACACTGAAGCTTTCTTT
TRBJ1-1 - - TRBV4-1 13 CASSQGPLGEDFF TGCGCCAGCAGCCAAGGCCCCTTAGGGGAGGATTTCTTT
TRBJ1-1 - - TRBV20-1 13 CSVVGGGAAEAFF TGCAGTGTAGTTGGAGGTGGGGCCGCTGAAGCTTTCTTT
TRBJ2-2 - TRBD2 TRBV2 15 CASSSSGGNTGELFF TGTGCCAGCAGTAGTAGCGGGGGGAACACCGGGGAGCTGTTTTTT